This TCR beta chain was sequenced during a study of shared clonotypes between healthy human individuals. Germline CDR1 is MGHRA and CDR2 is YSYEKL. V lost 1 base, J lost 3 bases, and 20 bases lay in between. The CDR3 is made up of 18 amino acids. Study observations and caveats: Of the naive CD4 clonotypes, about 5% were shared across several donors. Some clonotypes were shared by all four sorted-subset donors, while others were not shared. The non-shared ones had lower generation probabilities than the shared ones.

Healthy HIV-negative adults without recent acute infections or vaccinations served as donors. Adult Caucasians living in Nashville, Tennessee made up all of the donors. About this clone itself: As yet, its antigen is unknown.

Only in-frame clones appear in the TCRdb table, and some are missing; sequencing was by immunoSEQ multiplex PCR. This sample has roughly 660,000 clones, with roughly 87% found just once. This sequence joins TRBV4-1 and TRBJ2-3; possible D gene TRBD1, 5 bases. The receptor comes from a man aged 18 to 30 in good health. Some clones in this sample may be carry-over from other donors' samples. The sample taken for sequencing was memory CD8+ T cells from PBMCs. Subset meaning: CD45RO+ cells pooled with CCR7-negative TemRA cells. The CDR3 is CASSQGHPVGASTDTQYF. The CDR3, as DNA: TGCGCCAGCAGCCAAGGCCATCCGGTAGGGGCCTCTACAGATACGCAGTATTTT.